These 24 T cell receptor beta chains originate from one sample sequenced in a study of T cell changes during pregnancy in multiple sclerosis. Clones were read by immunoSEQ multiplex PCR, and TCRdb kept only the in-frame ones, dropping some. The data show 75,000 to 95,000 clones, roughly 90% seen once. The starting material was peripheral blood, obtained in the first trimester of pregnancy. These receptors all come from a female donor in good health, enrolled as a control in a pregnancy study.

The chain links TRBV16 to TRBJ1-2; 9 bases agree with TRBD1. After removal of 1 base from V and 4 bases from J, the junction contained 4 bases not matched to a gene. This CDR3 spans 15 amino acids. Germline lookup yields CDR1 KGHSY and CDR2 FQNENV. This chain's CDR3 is CASSQWGQGSYGYTF. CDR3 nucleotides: TGTGCCAGCAGCCAATGGGGACAGGGCAGCTATGGCTACACCTTC.

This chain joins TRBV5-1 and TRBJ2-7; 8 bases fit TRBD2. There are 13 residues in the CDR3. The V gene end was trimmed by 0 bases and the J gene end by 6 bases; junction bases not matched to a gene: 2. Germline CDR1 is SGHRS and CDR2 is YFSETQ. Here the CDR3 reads CASSLGGGSEQYF. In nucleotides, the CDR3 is TGCGCCAGCAGCTTGGGCGGGGGGTCCGAGCAGTACTTC.

CDR3 in amino acids: CASRGMRGGYEQYF. CDR3 DNA sequence: TGTGCCAGTAGGGGTATGAGGGGAGGATACGAGCAGTACTTC. The chain employs TRBV19 and TRBJ2-7, with D maybe TRBD2 (6 bases). The length of the CDR3 is 14 residues. V lost 6 bases, J lost 4 bases, and 16 bases lay in between. CDR1 LNHDA and CDR2 SQIVND come from the germline V gene (reference sequence).

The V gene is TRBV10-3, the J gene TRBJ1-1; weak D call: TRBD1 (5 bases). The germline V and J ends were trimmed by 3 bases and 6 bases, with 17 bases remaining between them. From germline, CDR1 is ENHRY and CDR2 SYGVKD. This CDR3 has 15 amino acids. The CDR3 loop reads CAISDRRPGESEAFF. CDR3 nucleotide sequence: TGTGCCATCAGTGATCGACGTCCGGGGGAATCTGAAGCTTTCTTT.

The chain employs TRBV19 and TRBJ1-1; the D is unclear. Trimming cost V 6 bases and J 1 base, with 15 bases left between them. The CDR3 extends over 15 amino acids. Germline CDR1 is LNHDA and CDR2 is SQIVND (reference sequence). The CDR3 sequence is CASREWRGGNTEAFF. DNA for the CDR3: TGTGCCAGTAGGGAGTGGCGTGGTGGGAACACTGAAGCTTTCTTT.

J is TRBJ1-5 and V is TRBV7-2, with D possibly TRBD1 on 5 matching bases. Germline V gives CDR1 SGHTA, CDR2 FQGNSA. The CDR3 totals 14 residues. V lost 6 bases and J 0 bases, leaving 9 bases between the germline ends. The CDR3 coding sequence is TGTGCCAGCAGTCAGGACACTAGCAATCAGCCCCAGCATTTT. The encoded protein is CASSQDTSNQPQHF.

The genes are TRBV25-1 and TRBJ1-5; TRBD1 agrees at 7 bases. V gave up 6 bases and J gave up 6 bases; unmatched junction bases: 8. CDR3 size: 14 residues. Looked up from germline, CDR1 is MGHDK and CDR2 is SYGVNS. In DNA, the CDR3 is TGTGCCAGCAGCCGGGGACAGATCAGTCAGCCCCAGCATTTT. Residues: CASSRGQISQPQHF.

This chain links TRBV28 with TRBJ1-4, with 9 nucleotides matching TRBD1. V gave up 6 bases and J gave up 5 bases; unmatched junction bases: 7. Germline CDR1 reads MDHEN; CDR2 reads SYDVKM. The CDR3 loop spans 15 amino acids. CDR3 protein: CASRGGDRVNEKLFF. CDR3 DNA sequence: TGTGCCAGCAGGGGGGGGGACAGGGTCAATGAAAAACTGTTTTTT.

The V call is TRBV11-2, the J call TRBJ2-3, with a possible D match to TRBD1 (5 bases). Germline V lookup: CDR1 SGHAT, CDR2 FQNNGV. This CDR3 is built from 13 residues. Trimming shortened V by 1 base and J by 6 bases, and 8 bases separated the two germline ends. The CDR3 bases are TGTGCCAGCAGCTTAGCTGGGGCGGATACGCAGTATTTT. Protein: CASSLAGADTQYF.

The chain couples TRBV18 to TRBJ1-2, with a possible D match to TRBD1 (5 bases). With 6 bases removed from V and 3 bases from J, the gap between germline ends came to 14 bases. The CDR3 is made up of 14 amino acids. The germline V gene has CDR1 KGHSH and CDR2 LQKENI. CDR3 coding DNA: TGTGCCAGCTCCCTCAGCGGGGCTGACTATGGCTACACCTTC. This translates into CASSLSGADYGYTF.

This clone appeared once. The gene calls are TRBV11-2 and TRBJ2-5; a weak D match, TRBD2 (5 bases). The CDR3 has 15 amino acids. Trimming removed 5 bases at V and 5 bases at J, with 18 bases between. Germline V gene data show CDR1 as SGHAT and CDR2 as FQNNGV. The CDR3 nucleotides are TGTGCCAGCAGCCCCGGTTCTACGGGGTCGGAGACCCAGTACTTC. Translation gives CASSPGSTGSETQYF.

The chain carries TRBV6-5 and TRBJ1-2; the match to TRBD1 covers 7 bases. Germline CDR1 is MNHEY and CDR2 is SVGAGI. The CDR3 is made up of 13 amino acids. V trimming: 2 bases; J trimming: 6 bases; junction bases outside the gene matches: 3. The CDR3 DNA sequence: TGTGCCAGCAGTTACGAGGGGGCTGATGGCTACACCTTC. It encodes CASSYEGADGYTF.

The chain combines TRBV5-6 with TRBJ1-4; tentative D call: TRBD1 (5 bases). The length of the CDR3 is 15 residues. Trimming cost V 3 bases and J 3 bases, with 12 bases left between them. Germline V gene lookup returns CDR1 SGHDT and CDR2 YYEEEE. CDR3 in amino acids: CASSSPGTSNEKLFF. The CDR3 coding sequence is TGTGCCAGCAGCTCCCCGGGGACTTCTAATGAAAAACTGTTTTTT.

This chain's CDR3 is CASSLQGVGYTF. The CDR3 DNA reads as TGTGCCAGCAGCCTACAGGGGGTTGGCTACACCTTC. V is TRBV9 and J is TRBJ1-2; TRBD1 matches 8 bases. Germline V gene sequence: CDR1 SGDLS, CDR2 YYNGEE. CDR3 length: 12 residues. V gave up 4 bases and J gave up 7 bases; unmatched junction bases: 3.

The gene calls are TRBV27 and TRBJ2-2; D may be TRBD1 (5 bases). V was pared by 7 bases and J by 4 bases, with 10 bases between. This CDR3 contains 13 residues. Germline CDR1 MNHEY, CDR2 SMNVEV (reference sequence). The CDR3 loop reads CASIDSRTGELFF. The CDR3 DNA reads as TGTGCCAGCATAGACAGTCGCACCGGGGAGCTGTTTTTT.

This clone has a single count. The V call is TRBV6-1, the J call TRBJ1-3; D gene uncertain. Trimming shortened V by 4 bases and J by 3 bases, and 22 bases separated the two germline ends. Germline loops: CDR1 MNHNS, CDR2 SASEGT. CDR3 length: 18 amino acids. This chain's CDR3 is CASSGNPFPRGHGNTIYF. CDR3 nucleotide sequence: TGTGCCAGCAGTGGGAACCCCTTCCCACGGGGTCATGGAAACACCATATATTTT.

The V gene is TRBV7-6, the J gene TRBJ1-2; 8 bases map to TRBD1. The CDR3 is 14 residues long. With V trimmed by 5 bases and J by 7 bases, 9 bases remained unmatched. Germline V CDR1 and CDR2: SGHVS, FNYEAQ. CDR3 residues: CASSPSAGGVGYTF. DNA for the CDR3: TGTGCCAGCAGCCCTTCGGCAGGGGGCGTTGGCTACACCTTC.

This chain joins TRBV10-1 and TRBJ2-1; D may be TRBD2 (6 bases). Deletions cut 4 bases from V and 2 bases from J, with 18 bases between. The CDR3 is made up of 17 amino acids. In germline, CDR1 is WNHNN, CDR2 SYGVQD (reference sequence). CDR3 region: CASSGSAGLQTYNEQFF. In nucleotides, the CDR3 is TGCGCCAGCAGTGGAAGCGCGGGGCTGCAGACCTACAATGAGCAGTTCTTC.

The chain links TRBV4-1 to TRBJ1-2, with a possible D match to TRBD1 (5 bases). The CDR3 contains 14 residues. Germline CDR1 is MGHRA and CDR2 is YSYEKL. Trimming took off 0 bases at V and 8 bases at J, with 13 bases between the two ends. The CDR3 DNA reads TGCGCCAGCAGCCAAGACAGGGTTTCGTCCGGCTACACCTTC. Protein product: CASSQDRVSSGYTF.

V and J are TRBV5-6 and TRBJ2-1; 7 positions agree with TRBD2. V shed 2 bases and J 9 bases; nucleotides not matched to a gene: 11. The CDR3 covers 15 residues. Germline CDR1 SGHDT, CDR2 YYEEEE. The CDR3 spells CASSFRARLAGEQFF. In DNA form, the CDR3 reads TGTGCCAGCAGCTTTAGGGCGAGACTAGCCGGTGAGCAGTTCTTC.

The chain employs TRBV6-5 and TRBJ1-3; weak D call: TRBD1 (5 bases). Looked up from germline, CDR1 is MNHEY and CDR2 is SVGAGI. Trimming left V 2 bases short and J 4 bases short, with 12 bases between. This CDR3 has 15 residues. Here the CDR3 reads CASSYDSSTGNTIYF. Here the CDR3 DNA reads TGTGCCAGCAGTTACGACAGCTCAACGGGAAACACCATATATTTT.

The CDR3 sequence: CASSIQAGGRYGYTF. CDR3 bases: TGTGCCAGTAGTATCCAGGCAGGGGGCAGGTATGGCTACACCTTC. The V call is TRBV19, the J call TRBJ1-2, with 8 positions matching TRBD1. From germline, CDR1 is LNHDA and CDR2 SQIVND (reference sequence). V shed 3 bases, J shed 5 bases, and the junction held 8 bases outside the gene matches. The CDR3 runs 15 residues.

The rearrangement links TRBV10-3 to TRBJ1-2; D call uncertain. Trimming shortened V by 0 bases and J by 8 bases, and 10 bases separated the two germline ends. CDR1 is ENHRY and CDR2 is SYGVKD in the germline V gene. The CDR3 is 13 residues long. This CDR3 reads CAISESTGMGYTF. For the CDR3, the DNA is TGTGCCATCAGTGAGTCGACGGGGATGGGCTACACCTTC.

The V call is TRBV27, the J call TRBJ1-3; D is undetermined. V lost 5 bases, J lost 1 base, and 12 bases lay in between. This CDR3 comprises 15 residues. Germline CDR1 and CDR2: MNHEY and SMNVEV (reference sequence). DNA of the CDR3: TGTGCCAGCAGTCCCACAGCTTCTTCTGGAAACACCATATATTTT. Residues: CASSPTASSGNTIYF.